The text below deals with one T cell receptor beta chain. What it recognizes is unknown. The data were obtained in a study of vaccination and CD4 T cells after COVID-19. The treatment: approximately nine-day PBMC culture with coronavirus spike peptide pools or control peptides (ViraFEST assay). From the unexposed donor, CD4+ T cells were collected ahead of the COVID-19 pandemic (2011-2018). Cultured CD4+ T cell DNA underwent sequencing with the Oncomine TCR Beta short-read assay. After culture, CD4+ T cells served as the source for genomic DNA extraction. TCRdb re-called the PCR reads with MiXCR, one entry per CDR3 protein. The sample holds some 12,000 distinct CDR3 sequences, roughly 29% seen once. V was shortened by 6 bases and J by 7 bases, with 21 bases between the two germline ends. The V gene's germline CDR1 is MNHEY and CDR2 SVGEGT. The CDR3 runs to 15 residues.

This clonotype was sampled from a human donor in good health. V and J are TRBV6-2 or TRBV6-3 and TRBJ1-1, with D uncertain. The material sequenced was CD4+ T cells from blood, cultured in vitro. The CDR3 spells CASRPSDTPQLEAFF. The CDR3 DNA is TGTGCCAGCAGGCCCTCTGACACGCCCCAACTTGAAGCTTTCTTT.